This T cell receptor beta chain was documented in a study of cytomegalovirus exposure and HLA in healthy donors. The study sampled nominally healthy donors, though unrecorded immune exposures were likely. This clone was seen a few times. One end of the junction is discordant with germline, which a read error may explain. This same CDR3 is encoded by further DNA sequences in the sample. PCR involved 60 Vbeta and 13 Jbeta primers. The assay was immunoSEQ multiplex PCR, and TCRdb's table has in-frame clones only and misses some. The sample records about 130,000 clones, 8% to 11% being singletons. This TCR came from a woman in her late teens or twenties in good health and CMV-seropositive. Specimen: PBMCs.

DNA for the CDR3: TGCGCCAGCAGTACAACTAGCGGGAGGCTGTACGAGCAGTACTTC. It codes for CASSTTSGRLYEQYF. The rearrangement links TRBV27 to TRBJ2-7; the match to TRBD2 covers 12 bases. Germline CDR1 reads MNHEY; CDR2 reads SMNVEV (reference sequence). The CDR3 loop spans 15 amino acids.